The clone carrying this TCR beta chain was seen a handful of times. The record originates from a study of T cells in Graves' hyperthyroidism and ophthalmopathy. CDR3 length equals 14 residues. With 3 bases removed from V and 8 bases from J, the gap between germline ends came to 11 bases. Germline V gene lookup returns CDR1 MNHEY and CDR2 SMNVEV (reference sequence). Amplification of TCR beta CDR3 regions was performed using RNA transcripts as template. Initially, a first-round RT-PCR of the TCR CDR3 employed the HTBI primer set. TCRdb reanalysed the multiplex PCR reads using MiXCR and keeps one entry per CDR3 protein. The data hold fewer than 750,000 distinct CDR3 sequences, with around 15% observed a single time. Out of over 7.5 ml of fresh peripheral blood came the PBMCs.

The receptor comes from a woman in her 50s with Graves' ophthalmopathy. Specimen: blood. This rearrangement joins TRBV27 to TRBJ1-6; weak D call: TRBD1 (5 bases). CDR3 in amino acids: CASSFGTWDSPLHF. CDR3 coding DNA: TGTGCCAGCAGTTTTGGGACCTGGGATTCACCCCTCCACTTT.